This is a list of T cell receptor beta chains from one sample in a study of vaccination and CD4 T cells after COVID-19. Their antigens are not known. TCRdb re-called the PCR reads with MiXCR, one entry per CDR3 protein. This sample has 16,000 or so distinct CDR3 sequences; under 60% occur once, and the top ten carry about 13%. The sample was CD4+ T cells from blood, cultured in vitro. These receptors were taken from a human donor who had recovered from COVID-19. Both conserved end residues are part of each CDR3. The order of the fields is J gene, clone size, V gene, D gene, CDR3 DNA, CDR3 protein. The D gene is left open where the match is weak. A clone size is listed for some rows: how often the clone was seen (once, few, many), or a class if it is expanded.

TRBJ1-1,NA,TRBV7-9,NA,TGTGCCAGCAGCTTACCGAATCGGCTCAGTGAAGCTTTCTTT,CASSLPNRLSEAFF
TRBJ1-1,NA,TRBV5-1,NA,TGCGCCAGCAGCCCAGGGACCGCTGCTGAAGCTTTCTTT,CASSPGTAAEAFF
TRBJ2-7,NA,TRBV6-5,TRBD1,TGTGCCAGCAGTTACCCAGCCAGGGGGATGTACGAGCAGTACTTC,CASSYPARGMYEQYF
TRBJ2-1,NA,TRBV6-4,TRBD2,TGTGCCAGCAGTGACTCGAGAGCGGGGGATTACAATGAGCAGTTCTTC,CASSDSRAGDYNEQFF
TRBJ2-2,few,TRBV2,NA,TGTGCCAGCAGTGGACAGATCACCGGGGAGCTGTTTTTT,CASSGQITGELFF
TRBJ2-7,NA,TRBV20-1,TRBD2,TGCAGTGCAATCCGAGCGGGAACCTACGAGCAGTACTTC,CSAIRAGTYEQYF
TRBJ1-1,NA,TRBV18,NA,TGTGCCAGCTCACCATCGGGCGGGGTCCCCGTTGACACTGAAGCTTTCTTT,CASSPSGGVPVDTEAFF
TRBJ1-1,NA,TRBV18,TRBD1,TGTGCCAGCTCACCATCCGGGACAGGGTGGACTGAAGCTTTCTTT,CASSPSGTGWTEAFF
TRBJ2-7,once,TRBV7-6,NA,TGTGCCAGCAGCCGCGACAGGACATCCTACGAGCAGTACTTC,CASSRDRTSYEQYF
TRBJ2-7,NA,TRBV6-1,NA,TGTGCCACCTTGGGGGAGGATCCCGAGCAGTACTTC,CATLGEDPEQYF
TRBJ2-7,NA,TRBV28,TRBD2,TGTGCCAGCTCGACGGGAGGGCGCGAGCAGTACTTC,CASSTGGREQYF
TRBJ2-2,NA,TRBV7-3,NA,TGTGCCAGCAGCTTAACCCCGACACTTAACACCGGGGAGCTGTTTTTT,CASSLTPTLNTGELFF
TRBJ2-3,few,TRBV20-1,TRBD2,TGCAGTGCTAGTGGAGCGGGAGGTAGCACAGATACGCAGTATTTT,CSASGAGGSTDTQYF
TRBJ1-5,NA,TRBV20-1,TRBD1,TGCAGTGCTAGTGTAACAGGGGGCGGTCAGCCCCAGCATTTT,CSASVTGGGQPQHF
TRBJ2-5,NA,TRBV5-8,NA,TGTGCCAGCAGCTTGGAGGGAGGCCTAATGGGAGAGACCCAGTACTTC,CASSLEGGLMGETQYF
TRBJ1-1,few,TRBV10-3,TRBD1,TGTGCCATCAGTGCAGTACAGGGGACGTCCGCTTTCTTT,CAISAVQGTSAFF
TRBJ1-1,few,TRBV7-2,NA,TGTGCCAGCAGCTTAGGTCCGGGGGCCGACACTGAAGCTTTCTTT,CASSLGPGADTEAFF
TRBJ2-7,NA,TRBV19,NA,TGTGCCAGTCGCATTCGGGACGGCTCCTACGAGCAGTACTTC,CASRIRDGSYEQYF
TRBJ2-3,NA,TRBV7-2,TRBD2,TGTGCCAGCAGCCCCCAAGGACTAGCGGGGACCACAGATACGCAGTATTTT,CASSPQGLAGTTDTQYF
TRBJ1-2,few,TRBV12-3/TRBV12-4,NA,TGTGCCAGCAAGGGAAACTATGGCTACACCTTC,CASKGNYGYTF
TRBJ1-3,NA,TRBV20-1,TRBD1,TGCAGTGCTAGGGAAACCGGGACAGGGGGAAACACCATATATTTT,CSARETGTGGNTIYF
TRBJ2-7,NA,TRBV6-2/TRBV6-3,NA,TGTGCCAGCAGTTACTGGGGGACCGGGGAGCAGTACTTC,CASSYWGTGEQYF
TRBJ1-5,few,TRBV27,TRBD1,TGTGCCAGCAGTTTAACTGCACAGGGGGGGGTGTGGAATCAGCCCCAGCATTTT,CASSLTAQGGVWNQPQHF
TRBJ2-2,few,TRBV15,NA,TGTGCCACCAGCAGAGGCCTAACTAGGGGCGGGGAGCTGTTTTTT,CATSRGLTRGGELFF
TRBJ2-3,NA,TRBV6-1,TRBD2,TGTGCCAGCAGTCGGACTAGCGGAGGGGTGGCAGATACGCAGTATTTT,CASSRTSGGVADTQYF
TRBJ1-1,NA,TRBV20-1,NA,TGCAGTGCTAGTTCCCCTTTAGAGGGAGCTTTCTTT,CSASSPLEGAFF
TRBJ2-7,NA,TRBV19,NA,TGTGCCAGTAGTACGACTTGGGACGGATCCTACGAGCAGTACTTC,CASSTTWDGSYEQYF
TRBJ1-2,few,TRBV2,NA,TGTGCCAGCAGTGCGGGGGGGGACTATGGCTACACCTTC,CASSAGGDYGYTF
TRBJ1-1,NA,TRBV24-1,NA,TGTGCCACCAGTGCGGGGGGCTGGACTGAAGCTTTCTTT,CATSAGGWTEAFF
TRBJ1-2,NA,TRBV6-1,NA,TGTGCCAGCAGCTTCGACGGGGCTGGAGGCTACACCTTC,CASSFDGAGGYTF